This TCR beta chain was recorded in a study of blood T cell repertoires in COVID-19. Here immunoSEQ multiplex PCR was the method, and the copy in TCRdb shows in-frame clones only, minus some. The sample includes over 250,000 clones, approximately 91% seen only once; the top ten take around 2%. CDR1 is SGHRS, CDR2 YFSETQ, per germline. This CDR3 is 14 amino acids long. Trimming cost V 2 bases and J 2 bases, with 11 bases left between them. V and J are TRBV5-1 and TRBJ2-7, with D perhaps matching TRBD2 (6 bases). Source material: peripheral blood. The sequence derives from a man in his forties or fifties with acute or convalescent COVID-19. CDR3 nucleotides: TGCGCCAGCAGCTTCTCTCGCGGGACCTACGAGCAGTACTTC. Encoded protein: CASSFSRGTYEQYF.